This T cell receptor beta chain was obtained from a study of CD8 T cells in ankylosing spondylitis. Quantitative barcoded 5'-RACE was used to prepare TCR beta libraries. In TCRdb, the 5' RACE reads were re-called with MiXCR into one record per CDR3 protein. The sample lists about 160,000 distinct CDR3 sequences; around a tenth were seen once. For this clonotype: Its antigen is unidentified.

General observations from the study: In ankylosing spondylitis patients, matched synovial fluid reportedly showed significant enrichment of disease-linked clones. Clones linked with disease were CD8+ and fairly uncommon in the peripheral blood.

V was cut by 1 base and J by 9 bases, with 4 bases left in between. The V gene's germline CDR1 is MNHNS and CDR2 SASEGT. The length of the CDR3 is 11 residues. The receptor was isolated from a female donor with ankylosing spondylitis or in good health (not recorded which). The source material was blood, either unsorted or a sorted T cell fraction (not recorded which). This chain uses TRBV6-1 with TRBJ1-5; D is unresolved. The CDR3 region is CASSEGAPQHF. CDR3 DNA: TGTGCCAGCAGTGAAGGGGCGCCCCAGCATTTT.